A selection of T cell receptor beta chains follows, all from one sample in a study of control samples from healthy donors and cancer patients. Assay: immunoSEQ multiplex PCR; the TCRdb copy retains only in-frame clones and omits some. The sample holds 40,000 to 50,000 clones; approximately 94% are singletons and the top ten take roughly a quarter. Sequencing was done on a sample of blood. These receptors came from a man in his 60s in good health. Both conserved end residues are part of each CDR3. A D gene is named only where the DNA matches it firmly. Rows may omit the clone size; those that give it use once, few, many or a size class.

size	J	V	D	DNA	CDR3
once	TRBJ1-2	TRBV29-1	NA	TGCAGCGCGGACAGACTCTATGGCTACACCTTC	CSADRLYGYTF
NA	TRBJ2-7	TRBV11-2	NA	TGTGCCAGCAGCTTAGTTTCGCTCCCGGGGGAGCAGTACTTC	CASSLVSLPGEQYF
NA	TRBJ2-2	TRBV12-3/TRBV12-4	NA	TGTGCCAGCAGTTTAGCGGCGCCTGGGGAGCTGTTTTTT	CASSLAAPGELFF
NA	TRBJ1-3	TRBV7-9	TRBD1	TGTGCCAGCAGCTCCTCGGGACAGGGAGTCTCTGGAAACACCATATATTTT	CASSSSGQGVSGNTIYF
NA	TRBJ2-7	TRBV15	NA	TGTGCCACCAGACCGGTGGCGGGAACCTACGAGCAGTACTTC	CATRPVAGTYEQYF
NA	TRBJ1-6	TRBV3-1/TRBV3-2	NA	TGTGCCAGCAGCCACCCAGGAGATAATTCACCCCTCCACTTT	CASSHPGDNSPLHF
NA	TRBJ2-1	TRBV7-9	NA	TGTGCCAGCAGCTTAACAGGGTCGGTACACAATGAGCAGTTCTTC	CASSLTGSVHNEQFF
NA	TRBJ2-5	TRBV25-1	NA	TGTGCCAGCAGTGTTCTGGAGGCAGAAGAGACCCAGTACTTC	CASSVLEAEETQYF
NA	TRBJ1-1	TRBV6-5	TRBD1	TGTGCCAGCGGGACAGGCAGGGGAGCTTTCTTT	CASGTGRGAFF
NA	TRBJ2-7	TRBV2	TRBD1	TGTGCCAGCGGAACGGACAGGTTGAATAACGAGCAGTACTTC	CASGTDRLNNEQYF
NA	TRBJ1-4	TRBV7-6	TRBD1	TGTGCCAGCAGCCCGGCAGGGGGCTCGGGTGAAAAACTGTTTTTT	CASSPAGGSGEKLFF
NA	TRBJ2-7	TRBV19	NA	TGTGCCAGTAGTAACCAGGGCTCCTACGAGCAGTACTTC	CASSNQGSYEQYF
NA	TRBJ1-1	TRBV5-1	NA	TGCGCCAGCAGCTTATCGCAGCCGAACACTGAAGCTTTCTTT	CASSLSQPNTEAFF
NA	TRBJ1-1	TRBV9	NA	TGTGCCAGCAGCGCCGGATCCCCTGAAGCTTTCTTT	CASSAGSPEAFF
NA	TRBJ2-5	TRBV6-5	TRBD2	TGTGCCAGCAGTTACGCGACTAGCGGGAGGAAAGAGACCCAGTACTTC	CASSYATSGRKETQYF
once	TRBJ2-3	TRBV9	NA	TGTGCCAGCAGCGTGTTGGGGAGTGCAGATACGCAGTATTTT	CASSVLGSADTQYF
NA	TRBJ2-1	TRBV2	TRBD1	TGTGCCAGCAGCCAACAGGGGTTCAATGAGCAGTTCTTC	CASSQQGFNEQFF
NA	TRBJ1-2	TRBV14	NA	TGTGCCAGCAGCCAAGGGACGGCGGTCCGAAGCGGCTACACCTTC	CASSQGTAVRSGYTF
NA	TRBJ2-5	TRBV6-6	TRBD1	TGTGCCAGCAGTCCCAAAGAGGACAGGCTGAATAGAGAGACCCAGTACTTC	CASSPKEDRLNRETQYF
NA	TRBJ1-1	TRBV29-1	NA	TGCAGCGTTGTGGGGGCCGCAACCCGATCGATGGCTTTCTTT	CSVVGAATRSMAFF
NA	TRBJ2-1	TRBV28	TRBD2	TGTGCCAGCAGCCCGGGGGGGCTCCCCGGCAATGAGCAGTTCTTC	CASSPGGLPGNEQFF
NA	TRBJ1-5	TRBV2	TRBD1	TGTGCCAGCAGTGAACGGTGGACAGGGGGCAGTCAGCCCCAGCATTTT	CASSERWTGGSQPQHF
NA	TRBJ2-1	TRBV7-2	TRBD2	TGTGCCAGCAGCTTAAGGTGGGCCCTAGCGGGAGGGGACAATGAGCAGTTCTTC	CASSLRWALAGGDNEQFF
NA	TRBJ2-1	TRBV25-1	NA	TGTGCCAGCAGTGAACCTCATCTAGCGAAGAATGAGCAGTTCTTC	CASSEPHLAKNEQFF
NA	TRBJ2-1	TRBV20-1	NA	TGCAGTTCCCCCCCCGATGAGCAGTTCTTC	CSSPPDEQFF